Following are 23 T cell receptor beta chains from one sample sequenced in a study of siplizumab effects on memory and regulatory T cells. Sequencing used immunoSEQ multiplex PCR; TCRdb keeps in-frame clones, though not all of them. The repertoire includes some 96,000 clones, about 95% of them detected once, and over 1% sits in the top ten. Sequenced: non-Treg CD4+ T cells sorted from blood. All receptors derive from a human donor in good health.

The rearrangement uses TRBV28 and TRBJ2-3; perhaps TRBD2 as D (6 bases). The CDR3 is made up of 17 amino acids. Germline loops: CDR1 MDHEN, CDR2 SYDVKM. Trimming shortened V by 5 bases and J by 4 bases, and 22 bases separated the two germline ends. The CDR3 nucleotides read TGTGCCAGCAGTCCTCACCGGCTAGGGGAGGTATCAGATACGCAGTATTTT. It is translated as CASSPHRLGEVSDTQYF.

J is TRBJ1-1 and V is TRBV5-6; D ambiguous. The V end was cut by 1 base, the J end by 0 bases, with 10 bases between. The CDR3 covers 15 residues. Per germline, CDR1 SGHDT and CDR2 YYEEEE. The chain's CDR3 is CASSLTEILNTEAFF. The CDR3 DNA reads TGTGCCAGCAGCTTGACAGAAATTCTGAACACTGAAGCTTTCTTT.

The chain links TRBV28 to TRBJ2-7; D is uncertain. V shed 4 bases and J shed 3 bases, with 13 bases lying between them. This CDR3 has 14 residues. The V gene's germline CDR1 is MDHEN and CDR2 SYDVKM. The CDR3 protein is CASSSPISVYEQYF. CDR3 bases: TGTGCCAGCAGTTCACCCATCAGCGTCTACGAGCAGTACTTC.

CDR3 DNA: TGCGCCAGCAGCTTGGAGGGACGTGGGGGCTACGAGCAGTACTTC. Its protein is CASSLEGRGGYEQYF. The chain employs TRBV5-1 and TRBJ2-7, with D possibly called TRBD1 or TRBD2 (5 bases each). The length of the CDR3 is 15 residues. V was clipped by 0 bases and J by 3 bases, with 13 bases between them. Germline V gene data show CDR1 as SGHRS and CDR2 as YFSETQ.

The chain has TRBV28 and TRBJ1-3; tentative D call: TRBD1 (5 bases). Germline V gives CDR1 MDHEN, CDR2 SYDVKM. CDR3 length: 15 amino acids. Between the trimmed V and J ends, which lost 6 bases and 1 base, there was a span of 13 bases. CDR3 sequence (DNA): TGTGCCAGCAGCACAATCAGGGATTCTGGAAACACCATATATTTT. Amino acid sequence: CASSTIRDSGNTIYF.

This clone was observed a single time. The CDR3 DNA is TGTGCCAGCAGTGATGGTGTGGGGGTAGCTGAAGCTTTCTTT. Its protein is CASSDGVGVAEAFF. J is TRBJ1-1 and V is TRBV6-1, with a possible D match to TRBD1 (5 bases). Germline CDR1 and CDR2: MNHNS and SASEGT. With 3 bases removed from V and 6 bases from J, the gap between germline ends came to 14 bases. The CDR3 is 14 residues long.

This chain uses TRBV19 with TRBJ1-4; TRBD1 might be the D (5 bases). V shed 5 bases and J shed 3 bases, with 7 bases lying between them. Germline loops: CDR1 LNHDA, CDR2 SQIVND (reference sequence). This CDR3 comprises 13 residues. CDR3: CASSYRSNEKLFF. Here the CDR3 DNA reads TGTGCCAGTAGTTACAGGTCTAATGAAAAACTGTTTTTT.

The chain employs TRBV19 and TRBJ2-2, with 9 bases identical to TRBD2. CDR3 size: 14 residues. With V trimmed by 9 bases and J by 2 bases, 4 bases remained unmatched. CDR1 and CDR2 from the germline V gene are LNHDA and SQIVND (reference sequence). The CDR3: CASRLAGNTGELFF. CDR3 coding DNA: TGTGCCAGCCGCCTAGCGGGAAACACCGGGGAGCTGTTTTTT.

The chain links TRBV19 to TRBJ2-5; 7 nucleotides match TRBD2. Germline V gene data show CDR1 as LNHDA and CDR2 as SQIVND (reference sequence). The CDR3 is 15 amino acids. After removal of 5 bases from V and 5 bases from J, the junction contained 11 bases not matched to a gene. The CDR3 DNA follows: TGTGCCAGTAGTGGTACGCGGGAGATTAGGGAGACCCAGTACTTC. Translation: CASSGTREIRETQYF.

This sequence joins TRBV5-3 and TRBJ2-7; 7 bases are shared with TRBD2. TRBV5-3 carries the ORF label, with uncertain function. This CDR3 has 18 residues. V trimming: 0 bases; J trimming: 3 bases; junction bases outside the gene matches: 15. CDR3: CARSLEYGAGLKIYEQYF. Written as DNA, the CDR3 is TGTGCCAGAAGCTTGGAGTATGGAGCGGGACTAAAAATCTACGAGCAGTACTTC.

This chain joins TRBV7-9 and TRBJ2-3; 9 nucleotides match TRBD1. J lost 1 base, V lost 5 bases, and 4 bases had no gene match. Germline V lookup: CDR1 SEHNR, CDR2 FQNEAQ (reference sequence). The CDR3 has 15 residues. CDR3 region: CASSPRTGGTDTQYF. Here the CDR3 DNA reads TGTGCCAGCAGCCCGCGGACAGGGGGCACAGATACGCAGTATTTT.

This rearrangement joins TRBV2 to TRBJ2-3; TRBD2 matches 14 bases. The germline V gene has CDR1 SNHLY and CDR2 FYNNEI. The V gene end was trimmed by 6 bases and the J gene end by 4 bases; junction bases not matched to a gene: 3. The CDR3 is 15 residues long. CDR3 residues: CASRGTSGSADTQYF. For the CDR3, the DNA is TGTGCCAGCAGAGGGACTAGCGGGAGCGCAGATACGCAGTATTTT.

V usage is TRBV30 and J usage is TRBJ2-1; 7 nucleotides agree with TRBD1. The CDR3 has 13 amino acids. Trimming took 2 bases from V and 8 from J; bases not matched to a gene: 6. The germline V gene has CDR1 GTSNPN and CDR2 SVGIG (reference sequence). The CDR3 is CAWSKGASHEQFF. The CDR3 DNA follows: TGTGCCTGGAGTAAGGGGGCATCTCATGAGCAGTTCTTC.

The rearrangement uses TRBV11-1 and TRBJ1-3; D uncertain. Germline V gene lookup returns CDR1 SGHAT and CDR2 FQDESV (reference sequence). The length of the CDR3 is 14 residues. The V gene lost 0 bases and the J gene lost 0 bases, with 3 bases spanning the gap. The CDR3 loop reads CASSLAISGNTIYF. For the CDR3, the DNA is TGTGCCAGCAGCTTAGCCATCTCTGGAAACACCATATATTTT.

This clone was seen more than once but under ten times. This chain uses TRBV9 with TRBJ2-2; 8 bases match TRBD2. Looked up from germline, CDR1 is SGDLS and CDR2 is YYNGEE. CDR3 length: 16 residues. V lost 1 base to trimming and J lost 1 base; unmatched junction nucleotides: 3. The CDR3 DNA reads as TGTGCCAGCAGCGTAAGAAGCGGGAGGAACACCGGGGAGCTGTTTTTT. Its translation: CASSVRSGRNTGELFF.

V usage is TRBV6-4 and J usage is TRBJ2-6; the D gene could be TRBD1 or TRBD2 (5 bases each). This CDR3 contains 15 residues. Trimming pared 2 bases from V and 2 bases from J, leaving 7 bases between. Germline CDR1 reads MRHNA; CDR2 reads SNTAGT. The CDR3 nucleotides read TGTGCCAGCAGTGACGGGGACGCTGGGGCCAACGTCCTGACTTTC. The encoded protein is CASSDGDAGANVLTF.

This clone was observed a single time. The chain carries TRBV5-1 and TRBJ2-7; D gene uncertain. This CDR3 region has 15 residues. V dropped 4 bases and J dropped 0 bases, with 14 bases sitting between them. Germline V CDR1 and CDR2: SGHRS, YFSETQ. CDR3 sequence (DNA): TGCGCCAGCAGCCCACAGCCGGAGAGCTCCTACGAGCAGTACTTC. Translated, it gives CASSPQPESSYEQYF.

The rearrangement links TRBV10-3 to TRBJ2-2; 7 nucleotides match TRBD2. This CDR3 is built from 18 residues. The germline V gene encodes CDR1 ENHRY and CDR2 SYGVKD. V lost 0 bases and J lost 1; bases outside the gene matches: 8. The CDR3 here is CAISESLSGGLNTGELFF. CDR3 sequence (DNA): TGTGCCATCAGTGAGTCCCTATCGGGAGGACTGAACACCGGGGAGCTGTTTTTT.

The chain has TRBV28 and TRBJ1-5, with 8 positions matching TRBD1. V lost 7 bases to trimming and J lost 3 bases; unmatched junction nucleotides: 8. The CDR3 totals 15 residues. Per the germline V gene, CDR1 is MDHEN and CDR2 is SYDVKM. For the CDR3, the DNA is TGTGCCAGCAAGTTAGACAGGGGCTTCAATCAGCCCCAGCATTTT. It specifies CASKLDRGFNQPQHF.

V and J are TRBV4-1 and TRBJ2-7; no definite D call. The CDR3 is made up of 13 amino acids. From germline, CDR1 is MGHRA and CDR2 YSYEKL. V was cut by 1 base and J by 9 bases, with 13 bases left in between. CDR3 amino acids: CASSQVDPRRQYF. The DNA of the CDR3 is TGCGCCAGCAGCCAAGTCGACCCTCGTCGGCAGTACTTC.

The chain combines TRBV7-9 with TRBJ2-1; 9 positions match TRBD2. Germline assignment: CDR1 SEHNR and CDR2 FQNEAQ (reference sequence). This CDR3 contains 15 residues. Trimming at V came to 3 bases and at J to 8 bases, leaving 8 bases not matched to a gene. The CDR3 is CASSFLSGRSDEQFF. CDR3 in DNA: TGTGCCAGCAGCTTTCTTAGCGGGAGAAGCGATGAGCAGTTCTTC.

The chain joins TRBV7-3 to TRBJ2-2; the D gene could be TRBD1 or TRBD2 (5 bases each). The CDR3 is 14 amino acids. From germline, CDR1 is SGHTA and CDR2 FQGTGA. The V and J ends lost 2 bases and 6 bases respectively, with 10 bases between them. CDR3 in DNA: TGTGCCAGCAGCTTATCTGGGGGACCCGGGGAGCTGTTTTTT. Protein: CASSLSGGPGELFF.

The chain links TRBV6-5 to TRBJ2-2; TRBD1 matches at 10 bases. With 0 bases clipped from V and 14 bases from J, the junction kept 9 bases outside the gene matches. The CDR3 has 15 residues. Germline assignment: CDR1 MNHEY and CDR2 SVGAGI. The CDR3 DNA follows: TGTGCCAGCAGTTACTCCCGGGACAGGGGAAGGGCCCTGTTTTTT. This translates into CASSYSRDRGRALFF.